This is a list of T cell receptor beta chains from one sample in a study of vaccination effects on CD4 cells after COVID-19. Measured with immunoSEQ multiplex PCR; TCRdb has only the in-frame clones, and not every one. The table has more than 9,000 clones, roughly 70% seen once. Their target antigens are unknown. The sequenced sample was CD4+ T cells from PBMCs cultured with SARS-CoV-2 spike peptides, obtained after COVID-19 vaccination. The receptors derive from a human donor who received a COVID-19 vaccine. Each CDR3 is given with its conserved first and last residue. The order of the fields is J gene, D gene, clone size, V gene, CDR3 protein, CDR3 DNA. D genes are given only for firm matches. Part of the rows lack a size; the others show once, few, many or a class for expanded clones.

j_call: TRBJ1-2; d_call: -; clone_size: -; v_call: TRBV2; cdr3_aa: CASSEVRLVSF; cdr3_nt: TGTGCCAGCAGTGAGGTCCGGTTGGTGAGCTTC
j_call: TRBJ2-2; d_call: TRBD1; clone_size: -; v_call: TRBV19; cdr3_aa: CASSKTGGFTGELFF; cdr3_nt: TGTGCCAGTAGTAAAACAGGGGGCTTCACCGGGGAGCTGTTTTTT
j_call: TRBJ2-5; d_call: TRBD2; clone_size: -; v_call: TRBV6-6; cdr3_aa: CASSWTSGSETQYF; cdr3_nt: TGTGCCAGCAGTTGGACTAGCGGGAGTGAGACCCAGTACTTC
j_call: TRBJ1-5; d_call: -; clone_size: once; v_call: TRBV19; cdr3_aa: CASSIEPGQQLGLPQHF; cdr3_nt: TGTGCCAGTAGTATAGAACCCGGGCAGCAATTAGGATTGCCCCAGCATTTT
j_call: TRBJ2-3; d_call: TRBD2; clone_size: -; v_call: TRBV20-1; cdr3_aa: CSASRSGGTDTQYF; cdr3_nt: TGCAGTGCTAGTCGTAGCGGGGGGACGGATACGCAGTATTTT
j_call: TRBJ2-5; d_call: TRBD2; clone_size: -; v_call: TRBV2; cdr3_aa: CASSEQAGGQETQYF; cdr3_nt: TGTGCCAGCAGTGAACAGGCGGGGGGGCAAGAGACCCAGTACTTC
j_call: TRBJ2-7; d_call: TRBD2; clone_size: -; v_call: TRBV7-8; cdr3_aa: CASSFTTSGKKSSYEQYF; cdr3_nt: TGTGCCAGCAGCTTCACGACTAGCGGGAAAAAGAGCTCCTACGAGCAGTACTTC
j_call: TRBJ2-7; d_call: TRBD2; clone_size: -; v_call: TRBV7-8; cdr3_aa: CASKIAGSSYEQYF; cdr3_nt: TGTGCCAGCAAGATAGCGGGGAGCTCCTACGAGCAGTACTTC
j_call: TRBJ1-1; d_call: -; clone_size: few; v_call: TRBV7-8; cdr3_aa: CASSSERLSQGQAFF; cdr3_nt: TGTGCCAGCAGCTCCGAGCGCCTTTCACAGGGACAAGCTTTCTTT
j_call: TRBJ1-2; d_call: -; clone_size: once; v_call: TRBV7-9; cdr3_aa: CASSLDGADIYGYTF; cdr3_nt: TGTGCCAGCAGCTTAGACGGGGCGGACATCTATGGCTACACCTTC
j_call: TRBJ2-5; d_call: -; clone_size: -; v_call: TRBV4-2; cdr3_aa: CASSQVGARETQYF; cdr3_nt: TGTGCCAGCAGCCAAGTAGGGGCTCGGGAGACCCAGTACTTC
j_call: TRBJ1-6; d_call: TRBD1; clone_size: -; v_call: TRBV25-1; cdr3_aa: CASSESRTGRNSPLHF; cdr3_nt: TGTGCCAGCAGTGAATCCCGGACAGGGAGGAATTCACCCCTCCACTTT
j_call: TRBJ2-1; d_call: TRBD2; clone_size: -; v_call: TRBV15; cdr3_aa: CATSSVAGGSSEQFF; cdr3_nt: TGTGCCACCAGCTCCGTAGCGGGAGGTTCTAGTGAGCAGTTCTTC
j_call: TRBJ1-1; d_call: -; clone_size: -; v_call: TRBV6-2/TRBV6-3; cdr3_aa: CASSWVRAAGRRNTEAFF; cdr3_nt: TGTGCCAGCAGTTGGGTAAGGGCCGCGGGCCGGAGGAACACTGAAGCTTTCTTT
j_call: TRBJ2-2; d_call: -; clone_size: -; v_call: TRBV7-8; cdr3_aa: CASSLGVPAGANTGELFF; cdr3_nt: TGTGCCAGCAGCTTAGGGGTTCCGGCAGGGGCGAACACCGGGGAGCTGTTTTTT
j_call: TRBJ2-4; d_call: -; clone_size: medium-sized; v_call: TRBV18; cdr3_aa: CASSPGQATKNIQYF; cdr3_nt: TGTGCCAGCTCACCAGGGCAGGCCACCAAAAACATTCAGTACTTC
j_call: TRBJ2-7; d_call: TRBD1; clone_size: -; v_call: TRBV10-3; cdr3_aa: CAITDRDRAEQYF; cdr3_nt: TGTGCCATCACCGACAGGGACAGGGCCGAGCAGTACTTC
j_call: TRBJ1-2; d_call: -; clone_size: -; v_call: TRBV5-4; cdr3_aa: CASSLPYYRDRGNYTF; cdr3_nt: TGTGCCAGCAGCTTGCCCTACTACAGGGACCGAGGGAACTACACCTTC
j_call: TRBJ2-4; d_call: -; clone_size: -; v_call: TRBV9; cdr3_aa: CASSVGRGPAKNIQYF; cdr3_nt: TGTGCCAGCAGCGTAGGGAGGGGGCCGGCCAAAAACATTCAGTACTTC
j_call: TRBJ2-3; d_call: -; clone_size: -; v_call: TRBV3-1/TRBV3-2; cdr3_aa: CASSQGSVPTDTQYF; cdr3_nt: TGTGCCAGCAGCCAAGGAAGCGTCCCCACAGATACGCAGTATTTT
j_call: TRBJ2-5; d_call: -; clone_size: -; v_call: TRBV27; cdr3_aa: CASSSGPPGSQYF; cdr3_nt: TGTGCCAGCAGTTCAGGGCCGCCCGGGTCCCAGTACTTC
j_call: TRBJ2-3; d_call: -; clone_size: -; v_call: TRBV6-1; cdr3_aa: CASSGDVAGAEADTQYF; cdr3_nt: TGTGCCAGCAGTGGAGACGTTGCAGGAGCGGAAGCAGATACGCAGTATTTT
j_call: TRBJ2-5; d_call: -; clone_size: -; v_call: TRBV6-5; cdr3_aa: CASSYQHTRETQYF; cdr3_nt: TGTGCCAGCAGTTATCAGCACACCCGAGAGACCCAGTACTTC
j_call: TRBJ1-5; d_call: TRBD1; clone_size: few; v_call: TRBV7-8; cdr3_aa: CASSLLGQGRGPQHF; cdr3_nt: TGTGCCAGCAGCTTATTAGGACAGGGAAGAGGGCCCCAGCATTTT
j_call: TRBJ2-1; d_call: TRBD2; clone_size: -; v_call: TRBV4-1; cdr3_aa: CASSQEGGASGNEQFF; cdr3_nt: TGCGCCAGCAGCCAAGAAGGTGGGGCTAGCGGGAATGAGCAGTTCTTC
j_call: TRBJ2-5; d_call: TRBD1; clone_size: once; v_call: TRBV28; cdr3_aa: CASSYSTGGPLQTQYF; cdr3_nt: TGTGCCAGCAGTTACAGCACAGGGGGCCCCCTACAGACCCAGTACTTC
j_call: TRBJ2-1; d_call: -; clone_size: medium-sized; v_call: TRBV5-5; cdr3_aa: CASSLEGVVYNEQFF; cdr3_nt: TGTGCCAGCAGCTTGGAAGGGGTGGTCTACAATGAGCAGTTCTTC
j_call: TRBJ1-6; d_call: -; clone_size: -; v_call: TRBV28; cdr3_aa: CASSLSTGAPTPLHF; cdr3_nt: TGTGCCAGCAGTTTATCCACTGGAGCCCCAACACCCCTCCACTTT
j_call: TRBJ1-5; d_call: TRBD1; clone_size: few; v_call: TRBV19; cdr3_aa: CASSGGQGNQPQHF; cdr3_nt: TGTGCCAGTAGTGGGGGACAGGGGAATCAGCCCCAGCATTTT
j_call: TRBJ2-3; d_call: -; clone_size: -; v_call: TRBV5-1; cdr3_aa: CASSLVGGSTDTQYF; cdr3_nt: TGCGCCAGCAGCTTGGTAGGCGGGAGCACAGATACGCAGTATTTT
j_call: TRBJ2-7; d_call: -; clone_size: -; v_call: TRBV10-3; cdr3_aa: CAISRDKSSEQYF; cdr3_nt: TGTGCCATCAGCAGGGACAAGTCGTCCGAGCAGTACTTC
j_call: TRBJ2-3; d_call: -; clone_size: -; v_call: TRBV5-4; cdr3_aa: CASSWGGSTDTQYF; cdr3_nt: TGTGCCAGCAGCTGGGGCGGAAGCACAGATACGCAGTATTTT
j_call: TRBJ2-1; d_call: TRBD2; clone_size: -; v_call: TRBV11-2; cdr3_aa: CASRRGPSGNDNEQFF; cdr3_nt: TGTGCCAGCCGGAGGGGGCCTAGCGGGAACGACAATGAGCAGTTCTTC
j_call: TRBJ2-7; d_call: TRBD1; clone_size: -; v_call: TRBV20-1; cdr3_aa: CSASTPTGGGYEQYF; cdr3_nt: TGCAGTGCTAGTACCCCGACAGGGGGTGGCTACGAGCAGTACTTC
j_call: TRBJ2-7; d_call: -; clone_size: -; v_call: TRBV15; cdr3_aa: CATSSRPYEQYF; cdr3_nt: TGTGCCACCAGCTCCCGACCCTACGAGCAGTACTTC
j_call: TRBJ2-2; d_call: TRBD1; clone_size: -; v_call: TRBV7-2; cdr3_aa: CASSFTGQGTGELFF; cdr3_nt: TGTGCCAGCAGCTTTACCGGACAGGGCACCGGGGAGCTGTTTTTT
j_call: TRBJ2-2; d_call: -; clone_size: -; v_call: TRBV7-2; cdr3_aa: CASSRLAGANTGELFF; cdr3_nt: TGTGCCAGCAGCCGGTTAGCAGGGGCTAACACCGGGGAGCTGTTTTTT
j_call: TRBJ1-5; d_call: TRBD1; clone_size: few; v_call: TRBV18; cdr3_aa: CASSPTGGYQPQHF; cdr3_nt: TGTGCCAGCTCACCAACAGGGGGCTATCAGCCCCAGCATTTT
j_call: TRBJ1-5; d_call: -; clone_size: -; v_call: TRBV11-2; cdr3_aa: CASSLDQGTQPQHF; cdr3_nt: TGTGCCAGCAGCTTAGATCAGGGGACACAGCCCCAGCATTTT
j_call: TRBJ2-2; d_call: -; clone_size: -; v_call: TRBV18; cdr3_aa: CASSPGVGAGELFF; cdr3_nt: TGTGCCAGCTCACCCGGCGTCGGGGCCGGGGAGCTGTTTTTT
j_call: TRBJ1-1; d_call: TRBD1; clone_size: -; v_call: TRBV7-2; cdr3_aa: CASSLQGAGTEAFF; cdr3_nt: TGTGCCAGCAGCTTACAGGGGGCGGGCACTGAAGCTTTCTTT